What follows is one T cell receptor (beta chain) and its context. This sample is drawn from a study of somatic mutations in cytotoxic T cells in rheumatoid arthritis. Looked up from germline, CDR1 is MNHNY and CDR2 is SVGAGI (reference sequence). The CDR3 has 15 residues. Trimming pared 5 bases from V and 2 bases from J, leaving 13 bases between. The data were produced by immunoSEQ multiplex PCR, yet TCRdb's version contains in-frame clones alone and is incomplete. Counted here are some 21,000 clones, 70% to 90% occurring once; the ten biggest clones make up approximately 4%. This chain uses TRBV6-6 with TRBJ1-5; possibly TRBD1 for D (6 bases). This TCR came from an adult with rheumatoid arthritis. Sequencing was done on a sample of CD8+ T cells sorted from blood. CDR3: CASSIDGGRNQPQHF. DNA for the CDR3: TGTGCCAGCAGTATCGACGGGGGGCGCAATCAGCCCCAGCATTTT.